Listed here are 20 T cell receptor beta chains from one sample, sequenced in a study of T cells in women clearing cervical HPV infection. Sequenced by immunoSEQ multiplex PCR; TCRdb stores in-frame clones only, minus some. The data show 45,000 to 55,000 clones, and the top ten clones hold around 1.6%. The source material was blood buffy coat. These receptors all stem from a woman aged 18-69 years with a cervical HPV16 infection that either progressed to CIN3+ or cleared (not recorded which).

CDR3 amino acids: CASSPLVGGLRAEQYF. The covered CDR3 bases are TGTGCCAGCTCACCACTTGTGGGGGGGCTGAGGGCCGAG. The chain links TRBV18 to TRBJ2-7, with D perhaps matching TRBD2 (7 bases). Read coverage stops 3 residues before the CDR3 terminus; the germline J gene supplies the remainder. V was trimmed by 1 base and J by 6 bases, leaving 19 bases between them. CDR1 is KGHSH, CDR2 LQKENI, per germline. The CDR3 has 16 residues.

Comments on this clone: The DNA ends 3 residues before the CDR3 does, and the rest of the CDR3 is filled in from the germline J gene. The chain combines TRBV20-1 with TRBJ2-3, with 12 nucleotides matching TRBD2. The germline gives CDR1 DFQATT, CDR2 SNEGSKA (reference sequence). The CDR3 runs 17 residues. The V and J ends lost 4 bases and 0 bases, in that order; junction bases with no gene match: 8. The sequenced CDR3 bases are TGCAGTGCTATTAGGACTAGCGGGGTCTCTAGCACAGATACG. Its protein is CSAIRTSGVSSTDT. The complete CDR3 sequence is CSAIRTSGVSSTDTQYF.

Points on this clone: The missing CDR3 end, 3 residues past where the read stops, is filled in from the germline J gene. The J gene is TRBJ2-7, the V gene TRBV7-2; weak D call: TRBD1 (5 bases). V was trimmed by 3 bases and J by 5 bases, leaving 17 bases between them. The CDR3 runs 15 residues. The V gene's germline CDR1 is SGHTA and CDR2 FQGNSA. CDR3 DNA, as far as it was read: TGTGCCAGCAGCTTCCTAGGGGCTGGTGGAAACGAG. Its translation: CASSFLGAGGNE. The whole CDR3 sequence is CASSFLGAGGNEQYF. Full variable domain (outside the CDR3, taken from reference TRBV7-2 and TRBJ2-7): GAGVSQSPSNKVTEKGKDVELRCDPISGHTALYWYRQSLGQGLEFLIYFQGNSAPDKSGLPSDRFSAERTGGSVSTLTIQRTQQEDSAVYLCASSFLGAGGNEQYFGPGTRLTVT.

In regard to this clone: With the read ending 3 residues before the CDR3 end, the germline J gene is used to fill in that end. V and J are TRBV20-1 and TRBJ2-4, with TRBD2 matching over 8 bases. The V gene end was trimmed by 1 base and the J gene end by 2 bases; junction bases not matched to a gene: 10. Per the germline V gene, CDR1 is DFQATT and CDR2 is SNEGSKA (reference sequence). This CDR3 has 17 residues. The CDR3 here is CSARAAGGRGSKNIQYF. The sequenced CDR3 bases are TGCAGTGCTAGAGCGGCGGGGGGCCGGGGTTCCAAAAACATT.

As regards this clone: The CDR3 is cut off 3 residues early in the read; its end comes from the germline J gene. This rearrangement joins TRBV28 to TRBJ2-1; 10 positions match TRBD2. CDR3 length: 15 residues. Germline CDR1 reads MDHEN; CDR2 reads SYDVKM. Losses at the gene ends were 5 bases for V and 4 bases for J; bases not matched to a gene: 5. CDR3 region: CASSPGTSAYNEQFF. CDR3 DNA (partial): TGTGCCAGCAGTCCCGGGACTAGCGCTTACAATGAG.

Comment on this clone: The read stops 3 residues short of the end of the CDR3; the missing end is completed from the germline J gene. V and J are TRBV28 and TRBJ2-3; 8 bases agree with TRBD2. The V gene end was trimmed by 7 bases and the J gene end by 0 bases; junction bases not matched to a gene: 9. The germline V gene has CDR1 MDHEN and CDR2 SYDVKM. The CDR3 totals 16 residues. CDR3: CASTTPQRGSTDTQYF. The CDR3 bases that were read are TGTGCCAGCACCACACCTCAGCGGGGGAGCACAGATACG.

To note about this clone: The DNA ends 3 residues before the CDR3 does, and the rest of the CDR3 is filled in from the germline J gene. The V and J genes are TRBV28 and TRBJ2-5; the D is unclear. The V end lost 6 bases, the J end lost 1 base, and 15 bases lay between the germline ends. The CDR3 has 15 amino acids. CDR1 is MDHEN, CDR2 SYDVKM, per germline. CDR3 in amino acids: CASRALSGSQETQYF. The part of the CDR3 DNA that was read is TGTGCCAGCAGGGCCCTTTCCGGGTCCCAAGAGACC.

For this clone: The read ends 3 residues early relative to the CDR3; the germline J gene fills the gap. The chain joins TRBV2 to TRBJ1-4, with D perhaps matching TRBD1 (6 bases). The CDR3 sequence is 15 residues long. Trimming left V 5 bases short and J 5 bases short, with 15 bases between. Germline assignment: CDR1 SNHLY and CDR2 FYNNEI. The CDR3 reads CASSTNGGGNEKLFF. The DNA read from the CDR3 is TGTGCCAGCAGTACCAACGGGGGGGGCAATGAAAAA.

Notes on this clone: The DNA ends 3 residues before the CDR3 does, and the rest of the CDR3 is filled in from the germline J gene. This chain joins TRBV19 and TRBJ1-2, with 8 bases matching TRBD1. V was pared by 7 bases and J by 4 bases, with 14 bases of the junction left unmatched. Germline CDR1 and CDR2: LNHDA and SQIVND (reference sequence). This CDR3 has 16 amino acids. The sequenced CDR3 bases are TGTGCCAGTACCCCCGCCGGGACAGGCTTGTCCTATGGC. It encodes CASTPAGTGLSYG. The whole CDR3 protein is CASTPAGTGLSYGYTF.

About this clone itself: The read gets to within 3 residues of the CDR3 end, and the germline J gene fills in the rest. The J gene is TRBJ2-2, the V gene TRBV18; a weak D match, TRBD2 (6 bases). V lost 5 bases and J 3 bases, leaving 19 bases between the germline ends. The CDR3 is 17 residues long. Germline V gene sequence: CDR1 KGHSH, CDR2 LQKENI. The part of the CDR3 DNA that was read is TGTGCCAGCTCAACCAACACTCCGGGACTCTACACCGGGGAG. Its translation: CASSTNTPGLYTGE. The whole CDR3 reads CASSTNTPGLYTGELFF.

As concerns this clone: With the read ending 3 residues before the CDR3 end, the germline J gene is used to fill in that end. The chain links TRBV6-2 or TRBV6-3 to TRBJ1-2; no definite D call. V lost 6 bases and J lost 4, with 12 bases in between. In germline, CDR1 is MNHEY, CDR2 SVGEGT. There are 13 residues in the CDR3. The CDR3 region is CASRNTGTYGYTF. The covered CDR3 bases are TGTGCCAGCAGGAACACGGGTACCTATGGC.

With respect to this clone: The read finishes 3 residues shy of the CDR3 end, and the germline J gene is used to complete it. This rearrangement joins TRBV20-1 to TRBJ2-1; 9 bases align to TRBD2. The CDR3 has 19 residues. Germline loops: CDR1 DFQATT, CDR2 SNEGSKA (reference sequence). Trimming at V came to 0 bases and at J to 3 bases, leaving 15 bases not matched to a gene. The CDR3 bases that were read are TGCAGTGCTAGAGAGGACCGCCCTTTAGCGGGGGCAAACTACAATGAG. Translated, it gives CSAREDRPLAGANYNE. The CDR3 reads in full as CSAREDRPLAGANYNEQFF.

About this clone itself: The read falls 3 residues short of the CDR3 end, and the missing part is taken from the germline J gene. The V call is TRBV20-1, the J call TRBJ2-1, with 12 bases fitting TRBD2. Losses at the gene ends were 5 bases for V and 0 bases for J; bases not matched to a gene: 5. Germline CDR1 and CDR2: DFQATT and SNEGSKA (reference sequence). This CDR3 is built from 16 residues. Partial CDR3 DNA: TGCAGTGCTTCGACTAGCGGGGGTAGCTCCTACAATGAG. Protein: CSASTSGGSSYNE. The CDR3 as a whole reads CSASTSGGSSYNEQFF.

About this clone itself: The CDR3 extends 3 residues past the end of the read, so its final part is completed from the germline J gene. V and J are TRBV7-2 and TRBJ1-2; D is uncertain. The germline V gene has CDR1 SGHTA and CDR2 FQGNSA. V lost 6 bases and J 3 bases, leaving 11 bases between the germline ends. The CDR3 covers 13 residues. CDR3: CASRLLADYGYTF. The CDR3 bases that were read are TGTGCCAGCAGACTCCTAGCGGACTATGGC.

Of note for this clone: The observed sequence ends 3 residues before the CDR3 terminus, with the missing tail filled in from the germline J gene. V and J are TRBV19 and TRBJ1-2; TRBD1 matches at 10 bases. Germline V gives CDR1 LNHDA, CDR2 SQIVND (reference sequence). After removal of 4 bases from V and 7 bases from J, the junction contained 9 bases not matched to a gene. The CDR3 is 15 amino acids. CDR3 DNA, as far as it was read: TGTGCCAGTAGTACCAGATCCGGGACAGGGGTTGGC. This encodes CASSTRSGTGVG. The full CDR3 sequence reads CASSTRSGTGVGYTF.

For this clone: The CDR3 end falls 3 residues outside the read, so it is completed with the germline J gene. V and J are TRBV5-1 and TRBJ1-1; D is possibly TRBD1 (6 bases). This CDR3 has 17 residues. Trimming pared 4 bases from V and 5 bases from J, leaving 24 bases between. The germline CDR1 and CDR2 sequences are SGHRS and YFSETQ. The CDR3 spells CASSVNSRTEPWTEAFF. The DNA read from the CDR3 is TGCGCCAGCAGCGTGAACTCTAGGACAGAGCCGTGGACTGAA.

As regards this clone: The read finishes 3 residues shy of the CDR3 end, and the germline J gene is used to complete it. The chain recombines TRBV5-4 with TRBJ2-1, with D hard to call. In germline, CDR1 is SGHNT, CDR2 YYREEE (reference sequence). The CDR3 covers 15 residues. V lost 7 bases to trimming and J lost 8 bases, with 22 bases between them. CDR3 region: CASSPAPFPRDEQFF. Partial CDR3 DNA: TGTGCCAGCTCCCCAGCGCCTTTTCCTCGGGATGAG. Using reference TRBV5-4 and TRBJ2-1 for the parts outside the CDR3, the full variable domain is ETGVTQSPTHLIKTRGQQVTLRCSSQSGHNTVSWYQQALGQGPQFIFQYYREEENGRGNFPPRFSGLQFPNYSSELNVNALELDDSALYLCASSPAPFPRDEQFFGPGTRLTVL.

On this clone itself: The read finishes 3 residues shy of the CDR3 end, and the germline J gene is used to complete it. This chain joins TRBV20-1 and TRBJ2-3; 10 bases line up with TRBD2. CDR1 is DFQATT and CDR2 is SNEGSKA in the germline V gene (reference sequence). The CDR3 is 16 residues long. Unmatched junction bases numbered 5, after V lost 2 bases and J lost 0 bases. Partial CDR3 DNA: TGCAGTGCTAGACGGACTAGCGGCCTAAGCACAGATACG. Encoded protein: CSARRTSGLSTDT. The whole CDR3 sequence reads CSARRTSGLSTDTQYF.

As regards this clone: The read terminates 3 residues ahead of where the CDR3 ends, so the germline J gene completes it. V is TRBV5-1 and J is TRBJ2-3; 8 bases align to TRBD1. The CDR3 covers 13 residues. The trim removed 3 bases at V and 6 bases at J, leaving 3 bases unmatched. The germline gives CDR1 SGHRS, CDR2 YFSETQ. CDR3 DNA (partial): TGCGCCAGCAGCTGGACAGGGACCGATACG. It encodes CASSWTGTDT. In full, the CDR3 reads CASSWTGTDTQYF.

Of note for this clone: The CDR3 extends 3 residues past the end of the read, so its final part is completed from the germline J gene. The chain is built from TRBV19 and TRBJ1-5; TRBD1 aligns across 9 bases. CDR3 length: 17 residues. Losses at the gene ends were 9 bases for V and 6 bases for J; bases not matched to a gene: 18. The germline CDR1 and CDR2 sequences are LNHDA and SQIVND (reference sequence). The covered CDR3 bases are TGTGCCAGCGCCATGGGACAGGGTCGTGTTTTCGGTCAGCCC. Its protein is CASAMGQGRVFGQP. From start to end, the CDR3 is CASAMGQGRVFGQPQHF. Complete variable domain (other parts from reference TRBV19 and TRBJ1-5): DGGITQSPKYLFRKEGQNVTLSCEQNLNHDAMYWYRQDPGQGLRLIYYSQIVNDFQKGDIAEGYSVSREKKESFPLTVTSAQKNPTAFYLCASAMGQGRVFGQPQHFGDGTRLSIL.